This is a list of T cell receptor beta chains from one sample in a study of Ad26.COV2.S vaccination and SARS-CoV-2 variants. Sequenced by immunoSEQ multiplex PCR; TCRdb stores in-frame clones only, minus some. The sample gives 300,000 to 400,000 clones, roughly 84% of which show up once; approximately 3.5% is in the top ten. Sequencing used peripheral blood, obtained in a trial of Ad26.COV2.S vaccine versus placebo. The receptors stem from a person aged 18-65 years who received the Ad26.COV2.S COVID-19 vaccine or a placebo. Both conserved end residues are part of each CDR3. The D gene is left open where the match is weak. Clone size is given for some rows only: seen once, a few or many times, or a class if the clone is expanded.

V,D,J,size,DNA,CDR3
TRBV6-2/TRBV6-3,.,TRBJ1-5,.,TGTGCCAGCAGTCACGCCCTCGGACTTCCTGAGGGGCTAAATCAGCCCCAGCATTTT,CASSHALGLPEGLNQPQHF
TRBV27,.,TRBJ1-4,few,TGTGCCAGCAGATCGGGGTCAACTAATGAAAAACTGTTTTTT,CASRSGSTNEKLFF
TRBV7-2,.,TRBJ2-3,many,TGTGCCACCTCAAGGGGTCGCGGGACAGATACGCAGTATTTT,CATSRGRGTDTQYF
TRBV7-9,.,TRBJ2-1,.,TGTGCCAGCAGACACCCCCCCGGGGGTCGCAACGATGAGCAGTTCTTC,CASRHPPGGRNDEQFF
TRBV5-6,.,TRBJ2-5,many,TGTGCCAGCAGCATCAGAGAGACCCAGTACTTC,CASSIRETQYF
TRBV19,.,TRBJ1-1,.,TGTGCCAGTAGTCTCCGGGTCTCGGCCGGCGCGAACACTGAAGCTTTCTTT,CASSLRVSAGANTEAFF
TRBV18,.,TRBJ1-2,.,TGTGCCAGCTCATCTAACATCATTTCTAACTATGGCTACACCTTC,CASSSNIISNYGYTF
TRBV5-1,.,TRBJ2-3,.,TGCGCCAGCAGCTTGGAGAGGACTACCACAGATACGCAGTATTTT,CASSLERTTTDTQYF
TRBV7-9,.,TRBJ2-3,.,TGTGCCAGCAGAACACCGGGCACAGATACGCAGTATTTT,CASRTPGTDTQYF
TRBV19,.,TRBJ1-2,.,TGTGCCAGTCATGCGGGACTCACGGTTGGCTACACCTTC,CASHAGLTVGYTF
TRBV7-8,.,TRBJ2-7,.,TGTGCCAGCAGCTTAACGAACAGCTACGAGCAGTACTTC,CASSLTNSYEQYF
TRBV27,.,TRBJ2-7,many,TGTGCCAGCAGTTTATCGTCGGGACGGACCTACGAGCAGTACTTC,CASSLSSGRTYEQYF
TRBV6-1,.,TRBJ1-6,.,TGTGCCAGCAGTGATAGAGCAGGGACGCCCTATAATTCACCCCTCCACTTT,CASSDRAGTPYNSPLHF
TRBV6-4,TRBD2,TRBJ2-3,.,TGTGCCAGCTCTCCTACTGTTACTAGCGGGAGCGGTGATACGCAGTATTTT,CASSPTVTSGSGDTQYF
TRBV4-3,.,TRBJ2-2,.,TGCGCCAGCAGCCAAGGAAAGGGGACGATCGCCGGGGAGCTGTTTTTT,CASSQGKGTIAGELFF
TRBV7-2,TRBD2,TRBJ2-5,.,TGTGCCAGCAGCCGTAGCGGGGGGGGAGTGGAGACCCAGTACTTC,CASSRSGGGVETQYF
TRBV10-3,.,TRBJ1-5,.,TGTGCCATCAGCGCGACGGGTCTTCACCAGCATTTT,CAISATGLHQHF
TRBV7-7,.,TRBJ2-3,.,TGTGCCAGCAGCCGAGGGGGCTCTAAGCGGGGCACAGATACGCAGTATTTT,CASSRGGSKRGTDTQYF
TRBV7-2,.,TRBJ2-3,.,TGTGCCAGCAGCTTGTTCAGGGAGGATACGCAGTATTTT,CASSLFREDTQYF
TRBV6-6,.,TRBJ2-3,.,TGTGCCAGCAGTAGCCTCGGGACACGCACAGATACGCAGTATTTT,CASSSLGTRTDTQYF
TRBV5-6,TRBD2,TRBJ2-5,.,TGTGCCAGCAGCCGCTCTAGCGGAGGAAGGGAGACCCAGTACTTC,CASSRSSGGRETQYF
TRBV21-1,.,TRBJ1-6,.,TGTGCCAGCAGCAAACGACCGGACGTGGATTCACCCCTCCACTTT,CASSKRPDVDSPLHF
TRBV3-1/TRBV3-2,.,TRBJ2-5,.,TGTGCCAGCAGCTTTCGACTAGGGGGGGAGACCCAGTACTTC,CASSFRLGGETQYF
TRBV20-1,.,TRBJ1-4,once,TGCAGTGCTAGGACGAATGAAAAACTGTTTTTT,CSARTNEKLFF
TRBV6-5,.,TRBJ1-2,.,TGTGCCAGCAGTTACTCAACGGGCTTGGGGAACTATGGCTACACCTTC,CASSYSTGLGNYGYTF
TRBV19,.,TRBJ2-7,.,TGTGCCAGTAGGAAACAGGTACAAACCTACGAGCAGTACTTC,CASRKQVQTYEQYF
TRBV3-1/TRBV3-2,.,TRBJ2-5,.,TGTGCCAGCAGCTCCTCCTTTGAGACCCAGTACTTC,CASSSSFETQYF
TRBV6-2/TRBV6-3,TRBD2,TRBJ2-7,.,TGTGCCAGCAGCTCGTTCCCAGGACTAGCGGGAGGGAGCTCCTACGAGCAGTACTTC,CASSSFPGLAGGSSYEQYF
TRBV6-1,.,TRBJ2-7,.,TGTGCCAGCAGTGAAGCTCCTTGGGATCCATTTCGCGAGCAGTACTTC,CASSEAPWDPFREQYF
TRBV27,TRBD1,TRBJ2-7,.,TGTGCCAGCAGTTTTGGACAGGGCCACGAGCAGTACTTC,CASSFGQGHEQYF
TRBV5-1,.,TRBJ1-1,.,TGCGCCAGCAGTCCCCCCGGGGGAGAGGGGACTGAAGCTTTCTTT,CASSPPGGEGTEAFF
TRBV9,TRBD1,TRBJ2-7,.,TGTGCCAGCAGCGCAAACAGGGGGCAGCCCGAGATCTACGAGCAGTACTTC,CASSANRGQPEIYEQYF
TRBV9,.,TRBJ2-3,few,TGTGCCAGCAGCGTTCAGGTAACAGATACGCAGTATTTT,CASSVQVTDTQYF
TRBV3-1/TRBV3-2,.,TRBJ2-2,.,TGTGCCAGCAGCCAAGTATGGCCGAACACCGGGGAGCTGTTTTTT,CASSQVWPNTGELFF
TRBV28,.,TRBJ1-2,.,TGTGCCAGCAGTTCAACACCCGGGGCCCCTAACTATGGCTACACCTTC,CASSSTPGAPNYGYTF
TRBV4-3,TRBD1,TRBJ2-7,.,TGCGCCAGCAGCCAAGATCTCCCCAGGGGGTGGGAGCAGTACTTC,CASSQDLPRGWEQYF
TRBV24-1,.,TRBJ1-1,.,TGTGCCACCAGTGATTCCTATAACACTGAAGCTTTCTTT,CATSDSYNTEAFF
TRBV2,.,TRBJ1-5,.,TGTGCCAGCAGTGAATTTTATTTGGGTCAGCCCCAGCATTTT,CASSEFYLGQPQHF
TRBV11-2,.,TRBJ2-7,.,TGTGCCAGCAGCCCGGAGGGCCACGAGCAGTACTTC,CASSPEGHEQYF
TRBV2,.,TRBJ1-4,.,TGTGCCAGCAGTGAAGTACCAGCTCCCGAAAAACTGTTTTTT,CASSEVPAPEKLFF
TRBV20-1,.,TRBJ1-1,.,TGCAGTGCTCGATACCCAAGTGAAGCTTTCTTT,CSARYPSEAFF
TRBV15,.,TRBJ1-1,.,TGTGCCACCAGCAGACACCTCACCGCGCTGGAGGGCACTGAAGCTTTCTTT,CATSRHLTALEGTEAFF